A selection of T cell receptor beta chains follows, all from one sample in a study of blood T cells in healthy people across ages. TCRdb called the 5' RACE reads again in MiXCR, with one record for every CDR3 protein. Here the sample spans around 700,000 distinct CDR3 sequences, roughly 25% being singletons. The same data also contributed to another study, on T cells of mothers and their children.

The sample taken for sequencing was blood. The receptors stem from a boy younger than 18 in good health. Each CDR3 is given with its conserved first and last residue.

v_gene	j_gene	CDR3aa
TRBV7-9	TRBJ2-2	CASSSGQMNTGELFF
TRBV7-2	-	CASSLAGGRYEQFF
TRBV9	TRBJ2-7	CASSVGREAPYEQYF
TRBV7-9	TRBJ2-5	CASKGEGQETQYF
TRBV10-3	TRBJ1-4	CAISAHGATNEKLFF
TRBV6-1	TRBJ1-6	CASSDLGAVSPLHF
TRBV20-1	TRBJ2-1	CSGVGTSGRDSYNEQFF
TRBV20-1	TRBJ2-3	CSRTSSNTQYF
TRBV27	TRBJ2-7	CASRGTGDYEQYF
TRBV20-1	TRBJ2-1	CSAYSGGDNEQFF
TRBV25-1	TRBJ2-5	CASSGHSQETQYF
TRBV29-1	TRBJ2-1	CSFYSSGSLLDEQFF
TRBV24-1	TRBJ2-5	CATSDLTSGLETQYF
TRBV5-5	TRBJ1-1	CASSRRTGELNTEAFF
TRBV5-1	TRBJ2-2	CASRLAGEDTGELFF
TRBV4-3	-	CASSQDNRQVYYEQYF
TRBV12-3/TRBV12-4	-	CASSLIRRSVEQFF
TRBV7-6	TRBJ2-7	CASSPGTASSYEQYF
TRBV29-1	TRBJ2-5	CSVVLESTETQYF
TRBV6-6	TRBJ2-5	CASSYSLGQETQYF
TRBV6-2/TRBV6-3	TRBJ2-7	CASSSDRYSEQYF
TRBV7-9	-	CASSLAAGDEQYF
TRBV12-3/TRBV12-4	TRBJ2-2	CASTPTGTSGPGELFF
TRBV4-1	TRBJ2-3	CASSHGQGRNTQYF
TRBV4-1	TRBJ1-3	CASSQGLGNTIYF
TRBV15	TRBJ1-4	CATSRLQGASTNEKLFF
TRBV14	TRBJ2-5	CASSQGLRQTQYF